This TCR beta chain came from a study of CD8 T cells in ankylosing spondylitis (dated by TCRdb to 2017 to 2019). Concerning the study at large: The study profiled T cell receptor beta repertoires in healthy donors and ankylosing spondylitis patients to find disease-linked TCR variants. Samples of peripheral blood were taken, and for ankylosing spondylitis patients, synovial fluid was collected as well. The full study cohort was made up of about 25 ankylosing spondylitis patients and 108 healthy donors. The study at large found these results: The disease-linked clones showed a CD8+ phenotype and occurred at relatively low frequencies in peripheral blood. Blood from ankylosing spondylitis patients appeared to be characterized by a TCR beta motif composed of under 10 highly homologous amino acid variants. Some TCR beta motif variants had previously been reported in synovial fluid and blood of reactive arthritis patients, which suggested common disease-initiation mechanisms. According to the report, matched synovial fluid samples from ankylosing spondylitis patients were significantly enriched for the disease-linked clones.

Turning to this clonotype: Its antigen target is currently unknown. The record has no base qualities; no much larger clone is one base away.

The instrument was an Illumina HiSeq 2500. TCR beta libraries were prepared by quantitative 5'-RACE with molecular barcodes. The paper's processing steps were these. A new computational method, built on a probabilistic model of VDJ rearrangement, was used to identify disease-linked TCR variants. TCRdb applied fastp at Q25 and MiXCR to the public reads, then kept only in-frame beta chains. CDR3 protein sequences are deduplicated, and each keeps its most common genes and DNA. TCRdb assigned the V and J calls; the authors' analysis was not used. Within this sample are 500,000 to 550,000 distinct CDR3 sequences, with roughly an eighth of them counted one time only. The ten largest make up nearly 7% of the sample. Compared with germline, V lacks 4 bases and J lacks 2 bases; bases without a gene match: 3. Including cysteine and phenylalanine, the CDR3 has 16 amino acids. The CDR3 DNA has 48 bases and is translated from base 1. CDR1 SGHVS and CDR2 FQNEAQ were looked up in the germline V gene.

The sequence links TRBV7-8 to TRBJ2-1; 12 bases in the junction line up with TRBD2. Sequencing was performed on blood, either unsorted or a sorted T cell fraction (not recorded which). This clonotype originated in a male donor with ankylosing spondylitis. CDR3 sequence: CASSSRLAGAYNEQFF. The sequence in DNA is TGTGCCAGCAGCTCCCGACTAGCGGGAGCCTACAATGAGCAGTTCTTC. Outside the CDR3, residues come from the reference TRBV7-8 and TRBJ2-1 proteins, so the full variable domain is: GAGVSQSPRYKVAKRGQDVALRCDPISGHVSLFWYQQALGQGPEFLTYFQNEAQLDKSGLPSDRFFAERPEGSVSTLKIQRTQQEDSAVYLCASSSRLAGAYNEQFFGPGTRLTVL.